This T cell receptor beta chain was obtained from a study of T cells in women clearing cervical HPV infection. MY09/MY11 PCR detected cervical HPV DNA; dot-blot assigned genotypes. This clone registers medium-sized by frequency. Libraries were prepared by immunoSEQ multiplex PCR; TCRdb keeps only in-frame clonotypes and omits some of them. Reported are about 17,000 clones; the ten largest clones contain over 8.5%. The TCR originated in a woman aged 18 to 75 with a cervical HPV16 infection that either progressed to CIN3+ or cleared (not recorded which). The sequenced sample was blood buffy coat.

CDR3 DNA (partial): TGCAGTGCCCACTACGGAACCCGGGATACG. It yields the protein CSAHYGTRDT. The complete CDR3 sequence is CSAHYGTRDTQYF. The chain has TRBV20-1 and TRBJ2-3, with unresolved D. The read terminates 3 residues ahead of where the CDR3 ends, so the germline J gene completes it. This CDR3 is 13 amino acids long. CDR1 DFQATT and CDR2 SNEGSKA come from the germline V gene (reference sequence). V was pared by 6 bases and J by 6 bases, with 16 bases between.